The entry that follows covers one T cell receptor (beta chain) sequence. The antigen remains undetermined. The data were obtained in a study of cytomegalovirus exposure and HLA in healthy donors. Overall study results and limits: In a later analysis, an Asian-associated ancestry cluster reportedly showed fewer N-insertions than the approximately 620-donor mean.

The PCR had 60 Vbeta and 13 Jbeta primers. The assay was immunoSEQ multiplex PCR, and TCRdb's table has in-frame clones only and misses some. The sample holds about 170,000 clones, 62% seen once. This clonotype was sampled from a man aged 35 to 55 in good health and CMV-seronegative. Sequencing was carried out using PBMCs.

The chain's CDR3 is CASSSPGLAGVGADTQYF. CDR3 nucleotide sequence: TGCGCCAGCAGCTCTCCGGGACTAGCGGGAGTTGGTGCAGATACGCAGTATTTT. The V gene is TRBV5-1, the J gene TRBJ2-3, with 14 bases that match TRBD2. V dropped 3 bases and J dropped 4; count of bases not matched to a gene: 10. The length of the CDR3 is 18 residues. In germline, CDR1 is SGHRS, CDR2 YFSETQ.